This TCR beta chain was profiled in a study of early T cells in non-severe SARS-CoV-2 infection. With 1 base removed from V and 1 base from J, the gap between germline ends came to 10 bases. CDR1 and CDR2 (germline): SGHVS, FQNEAQ. This CDR3 has 15 residues. This clonotype showed up many times. A single record per CDR3 protein comes from TCRdb applying MiXCR to the 5' RACE reads. The table lists approximately 70,000 distinct CDR3 sequences, 12% of them singletons. This chain joins TRBV7-8 and TRBJ1-1; D call uncertain. Sequences were derived from whole blood, sampled at baseline. This sequence originates from an adult who was a healthcare worker with PCR-confirmed SARS-CoV-2 infection or an uninfected control (not recorded which). The donor label of this sample is uncertain. CDR3 in DNA: TGTGCCAGCAGCTTAGAACGGTACTCGAACACTGAAGCTTTCTTT. This sequence encodes CASSLERYSNTEAFF.